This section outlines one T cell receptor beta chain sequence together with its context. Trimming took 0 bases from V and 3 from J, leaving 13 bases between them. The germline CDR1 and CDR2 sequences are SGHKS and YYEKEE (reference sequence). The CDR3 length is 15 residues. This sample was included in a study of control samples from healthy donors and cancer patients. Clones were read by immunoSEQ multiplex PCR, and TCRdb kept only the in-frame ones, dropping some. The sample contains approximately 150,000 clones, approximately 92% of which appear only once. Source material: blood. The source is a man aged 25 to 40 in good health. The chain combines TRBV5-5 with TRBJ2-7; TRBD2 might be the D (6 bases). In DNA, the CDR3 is TGTGCCAGCAGCTTGGAAGGGACTCACATCTACGAGCAGTACTTC. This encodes CASSLEGTHIYEQYF.